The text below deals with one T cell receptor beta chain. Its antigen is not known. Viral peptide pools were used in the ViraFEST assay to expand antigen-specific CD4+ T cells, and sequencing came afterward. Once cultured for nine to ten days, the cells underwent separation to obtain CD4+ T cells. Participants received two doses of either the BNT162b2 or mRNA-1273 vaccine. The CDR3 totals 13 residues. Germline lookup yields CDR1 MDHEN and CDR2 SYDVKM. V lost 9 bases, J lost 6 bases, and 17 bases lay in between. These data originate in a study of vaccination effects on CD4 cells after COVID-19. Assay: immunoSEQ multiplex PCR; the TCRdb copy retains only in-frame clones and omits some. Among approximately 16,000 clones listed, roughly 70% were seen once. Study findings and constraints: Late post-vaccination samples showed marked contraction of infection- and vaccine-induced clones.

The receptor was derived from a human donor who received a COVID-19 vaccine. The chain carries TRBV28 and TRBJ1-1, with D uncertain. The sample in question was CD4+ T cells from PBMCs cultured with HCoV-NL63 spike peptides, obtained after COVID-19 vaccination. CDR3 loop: CASIRTISSEAFF. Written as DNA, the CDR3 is TGTGCCAGTATAAGGACGATTTCGTCTGAAGCTTTCTTT.